Listed below are T cell receptor beta chains from one sample, sequenced in a study of PD-1 blockade in classical Hodgkin lymphoma. Libraries were prepared by immunoSEQ multiplex PCR; TCRdb keeps only in-frame clonotypes and omits some of them. The repertoire holds about 44,000 clones, with less than 75% as singletons. The specimen comprised peripheral blood mononuclear cells (PBMCs), sampled before the fourth cycle of nivolumab. The receptors derive from a human donor with classical Hodgkin lymphoma. The CDR3 runs from the conserved cysteine through the conserved F or W.

v_call,cdr3_aa
TRBV28,CASSVAGQGDNSPLHF
TRBV6-6,CASSPGQYYGYTF
TRBV28,CASSLVGREYLYTF
TRBV25-1,CASSEPAGLAGSYEQYF
TRBV11-2,CASSPGGAALETQYF
TRBV4-3,CASSLLAVVTDTQYF
TRBV4-2,CASSLRTSGDNEQFF
TRBV15,CATSRDLMGGQPQHF
TRBV19,CASSIWDNEQFF
TRBV5-4,CASSYGGPGADTQYF
TRBV5-1,CASSLFTGVSTEAFF
TRBV6-6,CASSYPNYYEQYF
TRBV28,CASLIRIGGRQGYTF
TRBV4-3,CASSPERGQPQHF
TRBV30,CAWSSSRASGELFF
TRBV4-1,CASSQGTRGETQYF
TRBV27,CASSPDRGSGANVLTF
TRBV5-1,CASSLFGYEQYF
TRBV7-8,CASSLARGKDSVTTNYGYTF
TRBV19,CASSPGNGGYTF
TRBV7-9,CASSWSREVEAFF
TRBV10-3,CAIREDLGEMTEAFF
TRBV9,CASSVEMGYEQYF
TRBV5-6,CASSRLSTWDSQETQYF
TRBV7-2,CASSLEGRVDGYTF
TRBV28,CASSFAGREAFF
TRBV30,CAWSQGFDRGDTEAFF
TRBV19,CASSNGQPLNTEAFF
TRBV10-3,CAIGTPGQGSYEQYF
TRBV5-8,CASSLAPPGSYSGNTIYF
TRBV7-2,CASSLIANYGYTF
TRBV7-9,CASSLIWAGAEKLFF
TRBV5-1,CASSLAGSSGTHEQYF
TRBV4-3,CASSQDDPSGTGDFYEQYF
TRBV7-2,CASSTGSGNTIYF
TRBV6-5,CASSYSVRVGTQYF
TRBV5-4,CASSLDGALSTGYTF
TRBV6-5,CASSPWDLGNEQFF
TRBV10-3,CAISGTSSRTGELFF
TRBV7-2,CASSITGLPQETQYF
TRBV27,CASSSPGQGTEAFF
TRBV15,CATSRDRSPGQPQHF
TRBV6-1,CASSYEGDSPLHF
TRBV19,CASTTSGLGDEQFF
TRBV28,CASSRREIYQPQHF
TRBV7-9,CASSHGRIGNEKLFF
TRBV6-5,CASSYSAGDTEAFF